This TCR beta chain stems from a study of OX40 agonist ivuxolimab in advanced cancers. The sample holds a few counts of this clone. TCRdb's table, derived via immunoSEQ multiplex PCR, lists solely in-frame clones and lacks some. The sample has approximately 100,000 clones, 90% seen once; the top ten hold roughly 0.3%. V was pared by 0 bases and J by 1 base, with 12 bases between. This CDR3 contains 15 residues. CDR1 is GTSNPN and CDR2 is SVGIG in the germline V gene (reference sequence). The chain combines TRBV30 with TRBJ1-1; D is ambiguous. The source of this sequence is an adult with an advanced solid tumor such as melanoma, head and neck, liver or kidney cancer. The specimen comprised CD4+ or CD8+ T cells sorted from blood, sampled in a trial of the OX40 agonist ivuxolimab. The CDR3 is CAWSVPRLGNTEAFF. CDR3 DNA sequence: TGTGCCTGGAGTGTACCGAGGCTGGGGAACACTGAAGCTTTCTTT.